This entry lists 15 T cell receptor beta chains sequenced from one sample in a study of response to subunit inactivated influenza vaccine. TCRdb recomputed calls from the RT-PCR reads with MiXCR, one row per CDR3 protein. The sample has a few hundred thousand distinct CDR3 sequences, 12% to 15% seen once; the top ten hold 8.5% to 14%. The source was PBMCs from blood, collected 11 to 12 days after vaccination. These receptors were collected from a man aged 50-59 years who received an inactivated influenza vaccine.

The CDR3 reads CAGNRDVSSYEQYF. Here the CDR3 DNA reads TGTGCCGGCAACCGGGACGTAAGCTCCTACGAGCAGTACTTC. V is TRBV7-9 and J is TRBJ2-7; D is perhaps TRBD1 or TRBD2 (5 bases each). The germline V gene has CDR1 SEHNR and CDR2 FQNEAQ (reference sequence). Between the trimmed V and J ends, which lost 11 bases and 0 bases, there was a span of 17 bases. This CDR3 region has 14 residues. Together with reference TRBV7-9 and TRBJ2-7, the CDR3 gives the full variable domain: DTGVSQNPRHKITKRGQNVTFRCDPISEHNRLYWYRQTLGQGPEFLTYFQNEAQLEKSRLLSDRFSAERPKGSFSTLEIQRTEQGDSAMYLCAGNRDVSSYEQYFGPGTRLTVT.

This clonotype was seen a handful of times. The chain recombines TRBV6-2 or TRBV6-3 with TRBJ2-2, with TRBD1 matching over 7 bases. Germline V gene lookup returns CDR1 MNHEY and CDR2 SVGEGT. The ends lost 6 bases at V and 3 bases at J; junction bases unmatched: 4. There are 14 residues in the CDR3. The CDR3 reads CASSRGLDTGELFF. CDR3 sequence (DNA): TGTGCCAGCAGCAGGGGGTTGGACACCGGGGAGCTGTTTTTT.

The CDR3 spells CASSTPGLVTGAYEQYF. The CDR3 DNA reads TGTGCCAGCAGCACTCCGGGTCTCGTGACAGGGGCCTACGAGCAGTACTTC. The rearrangement joins TRBV6-2 or TRBV6-3 to TRBJ2-7; 8 bases line up with TRBD1. This CDR3 spans 17 amino acids. Germline CDR1 MNHEY, CDR2 SVGEGT. The ends lost 6 bases at V and 2 bases at J; junction bases unmatched: 15.

This clonotype has a handful of counts. The chain employs TRBV12-3 or TRBV12-4 and TRBJ2-7, with D unclear. CDR3 size: 15 residues. Trimming shortened V by 6 bases and J by 3 bases, and 18 bases separated the two germline ends. Here the CDR3 DNA reads TGTGCCAGCAGACAGTCGCTCCGGGCAAACTACGAGCAGTACTTC. It is translated as CASRQSLRANYEQYF.

The chain couples TRBV4-3 to TRBJ1-6, with 8 bases matching TRBD1. This CDR3 region has 15 residues. Germline V gene sequence: CDR1 LGHNA, CDR2 YSLEER. The V gene end was trimmed by 1 base and the J gene end by 7 bases; junction bases not matched to a gene: 3. CDR3 DNA sequence: TGCGCCAGCAGCCAAGGGACAGGGACGAATTCACCCCTCCACTTT. It translates to CASSQGTGTNSPLHF.

The DNA for the CDR3 is TGTGCCAGCTCACCTACAGGGGTCGTCAATGAGCAGTTCTTC. It encodes CASSPTGVVNEQFF. V gene TRBV18 combines with J gene TRBJ2-1; 7 bases map to TRBD1. The CDR3 totals 14 residues. Germline trimming cut 3 bases from V and 6 bases from J; bases unmatched to any gene: 5. Per germline, CDR1 KGHSH and CDR2 LQKENI.

This clonotype was seen a handful of times. This rearrangement joins TRBV7-2 to TRBJ2-7, with 8 positions matching TRBD2. The CDR3 runs to 16 residues. CDR1 is SGHTA and CDR2 is FQGNSA in the germline V gene. The V and J ends lost 3 bases and 1 base, in that order; junction bases with no gene match: 8. The CDR3 here is CASSFRGSGGSYEQYF. In DNA form, the CDR3 reads TGTGCCAGCAGCTTTCGTGGCAGCGGGGGTTCCTACGAGCAGTACTTC.

The chain couples TRBV3-1 to TRBJ1-1, with D tentatively TRBD1 (5 bases). Trimming stripped 1 base from V and 10 bases from J, with 16 bases between. CDR1 is LGHDT and CDR2 is YNNKEL in the germline V gene (reference sequence). The CDR3 totals 14 residues. CDR3 loop: CASSQVRGGGGAFF. CDR3 nucleotides: TGTGCCAGCAGCCAAGTAAGGGGTGGGGGAGGAGCTTTCTTT.

This clonotype was counted ten times or more. The V and J genes are TRBV6-1 and TRBJ1-5, with 9 bases aligning to TRBD1. Trimming at V came to 6 bases and at J to 0 bases, leaving 3 bases not matched to a gene. The CDR3 spans 15 residues. The V gene's germline CDR1 is MNHNS and CDR2 SASEGT. CDR3 in amino acids: CASRGTGRSNQPQHF. CDR3 nucleotides: TGTGCCAGCAGGGGGACAGGGCGTAGCAATCAGCCCCAGCATTTT.

The V call is TRBV7-2, the J call TRBJ2-3; tentatively, D is TRBD2 (7 bases). The CDR3 totals 17 residues. Germline V lookup: CDR1 SGHTA, CDR2 FQGNSA. V lost 1 base and J 4 bases, leaving 18 bases between the germline ends. DNA for the CDR3: TGTGCCAGCAGCTTAGGGGGGCGACCCGGGAGGCCAGATACGCAGTATTTT. The encoded protein is CASSLGGRPGRPDTQYF.

V and J are TRBV20-1 and TRBJ2-7, with D maybe TRBD1 (6 bases). Germline CDR1 and CDR2: DFQATT and SNEGSKA (reference sequence). V shed 4 bases and J shed 3 bases, with 7 bases lying between them. The CDR3 spans 11 residues. DNA for the CDR3: TGCAGTGCTAACAGGGACTACGAGCAGTACTTC. Its protein is CSANRDYEQYF.

This chain joins TRBV29-1 and TRBJ2-3, with 7 bases identical to TRBD2. Germline V gene data show CDR1 as SQVTM and CDR2 as ANQGSEA. Unmatched junction bases numbered 7, after V lost 7 bases and J lost 0 bases. The CDR3 length is 14 residues. The chain's CDR3 is CSGGGDPSTDTQYF. CDR3 DNA sequence: TGCAGCGGTGGGGGGGACCCTAGCACAGATACGCAGTATTTT.

This chain joins TRBV18 and TRBJ1-1, with a possible D match to TRBD1 (5 bases). V was cut by 6 bases and J by 5 bases, with 22 bases left in between. There are 16 residues in the CDR3. The germline V gene has CDR1 KGHSH and CDR2 LQKENI. The CDR3 DNA reads TGTGCCAGCTCGCAACACCCCCCGGGGGGGATTACTGAAGCTTTCTTT. It specifies CASSQHPPGGITEAFF.

The rearrangement joins TRBV7-8 to TRBJ2-1; D is perhaps TRBD2 (6 bases). The CDR3 length is 14 residues. Germline V gene lookup returns CDR1 SGHVS and CDR2 FQNEAQ. V was clipped by 1 base and J by 8 bases, with 12 bases between them. For the CDR3, the DNA is TGTGCCAGCAGCTTAGAAATAGGGACTTATGAGCAGTTCTTC. It translates to CASSLEIGTYEQFF.

This clonotype was counted between two and nine times. J is TRBJ1-2 and V is TRBV9; D is undetermined. V lost 0 bases, J lost 4 bases, and 7 bases lay in between. The CDR3 runs to 13 residues. Germline loops: CDR1 SGDLS, CDR2 YYNGEE. The CDR3 spells CASSVGGFYGYTF. In DNA, the CDR3 is TGTGCCAGCAGCGTAGGAGGGTTCTATGGCTACACCTTC. Drawing the rest from reference TRBV9 and TRBJ1-2, the complete variable domain is DSGVTQTPKHLITATGQRVTLRCSPRSGDLSVYWYQQSLDQGLQFLIQYYNGEERAKGNILERFSAQQFPDLHSELNLSSLELGDSALYFCASSVGGFYGYTFGSGTRLTVV.